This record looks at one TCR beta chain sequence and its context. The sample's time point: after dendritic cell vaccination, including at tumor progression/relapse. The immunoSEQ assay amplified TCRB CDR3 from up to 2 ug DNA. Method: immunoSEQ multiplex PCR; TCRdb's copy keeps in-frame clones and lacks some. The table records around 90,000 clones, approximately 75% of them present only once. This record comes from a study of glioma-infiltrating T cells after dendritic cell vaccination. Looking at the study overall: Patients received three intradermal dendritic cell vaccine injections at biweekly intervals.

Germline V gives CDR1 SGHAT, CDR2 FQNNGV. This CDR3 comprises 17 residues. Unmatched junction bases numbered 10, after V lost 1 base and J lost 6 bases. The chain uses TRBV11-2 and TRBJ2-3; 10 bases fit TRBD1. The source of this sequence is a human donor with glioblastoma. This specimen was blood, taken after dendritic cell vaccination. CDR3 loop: CASSLGRVGTGADTQYF. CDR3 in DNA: TGTGCCAGCAGCTTAGGGAGAGTTGGGACAGGGGCCGATACGCAGTATTTT. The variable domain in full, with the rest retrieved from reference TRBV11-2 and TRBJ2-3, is EAGVAQSPRYKIIEKRQSVAFWCNPISGHATLYWYQQILGQGPKLLIQFQNNGVVDDSQLPKDRFSAERLKGVDSTLKIQPAKLEDSAVYLCASSLGRVGTGADTQYFGPGTRLTVL.